This TCR beta chain was observed in a study of cytomegalovirus exposure and HLA in healthy donors. General observations from the study: The number of N-insertions in an Asian-associated ancestry cluster was reportedly below the roughly 620-donor mean in a later analysis. Some V segments, TRBV6-2 and TRBV6-3 among them, were indistinguishable and were therefore excluded. The study flagged some 180 TCR beta chains as cytomegalovirus-associated. The likely origin of a cluster of highly shared sequence variants was a sequencing artifact.

As concerns this clone: Its antigen is undetermined.

CDR3 length: 16 amino acids. Germline V gene sequence: CDR1 MNHEY, CDR2 SMNVEV (reference sequence). Trimming cost V 5 bases and J 0 bases, with 14 bases left between them. The PCR ran on 60 Vbeta and 13 Jbeta primers. Sequenced by immunoSEQ multiplex PCR; TCRdb stores in-frame clones only, minus some. This repertoire shows about 100,000 clones, around 77% found once; its top ten account for around 20%. The TCR originated in an older woman in good health and CMV-seropositive. The chain is built from TRBV27 and TRBJ1-5; maybe TRBD1 (5 bases). The sample taken for sequencing was PBMCs. CDR3 amino acids: CASSLRTPYSNQPQHF. The CDR3 DNA follows: TGTGCCAGCAGTCTCCGGACACCTTATAGCAATCAGCCCCAGCATTTT.